Presented here are 22 T cell receptor beta chains from one specimen sequenced in a study of human T cells and chemical hapten exposure. The time point was: patch test 1, 2 weeks after DPC sensitization. Treatment: therapeutic diphenylcyclopropenone sensitization with weekly scalp DPC. TCRdb called the RACE reads again in MiXCR, with one record for every CDR3 protein. The data show some 80,000 distinct CDR3 sequences, about 10% seen once. The sequencing here drew on whole blood, taken in connection with sensitization to the hapten diphenylcyclopropenone (DPC). The receptors were sampled from a woman aged 45 to 65 with alopecia areata. Some clones in this sample may be carry-over from other donors' samples.

This clonotype turned up a few times. This chain joins TRBV29-1 and TRBJ1-1; D unresolved. The CDR3 sequence is 12 residues long. Germline loops: CDR1 SQVTM, CDR2 ANQGSEA. Trimming removed 7 bases at V and 2 bases at J, with 11 bases between. The CDR3 nucleotides read TGCAGCGGGGTGGAAGGTAACACTGAAGCTTTCTTT. As protein: CSGVEGNTEAFF.

The chain joins TRBV20-1 to TRBJ2-4, with TRBD2 matching 9 bases. In germline, CDR1 is DFQATT, CDR2 SNEGSKA (reference sequence). V gave up 3 bases and J gave up 1 base; unmatched junction bases: 1. The CDR3 has 14 residues. CDR3 in amino acids: CSARSGGAKNIQYF. The CDR3 coding sequence is TGCAGTGCTAGGAGCGGGGGGGCCAAAAACATTCAGTACTTC.

This clonotype was seen a handful of times. The V call is TRBV6-5, the J call TRBJ2-7; 11 bases map to TRBD1. The junction had 4 bases not matched to a gene; V was cut back by 5 bases and J by 4 bases. The CDR3 covers 14 residues. Per germline, CDR1 MNHEY and CDR2 SVGAGI. This CDR3 is CASSRTGGGYEQYF. The CDR3 DNA reads as TGTGCCAGCAGTCGGACAGGGGGCGGATACGAGCAGTACTTC.

V and J are TRBV18 and TRBJ2-7, with 10 bases matching TRBD1. This CDR3 is built from 18 residues. Per germline, CDR1 KGHSH and CDR2 LQKENI. J lost 5 bases, V lost 1 base, and 14 bases had no gene match. DNA of the CDR3: TGTGCCAGCTCACCACTGATGATCCCTGGGGACAGGGGTAACGAGCAGTACTTC. This gives the protein CASSPLMIPGDRGNEQYF.

This clonotype was recorded at least ten times. This sequence joins TRBV6-5 and TRBJ1-2, with D unclear. Trimming pared 4 bases from V and 8 bases from J, leaving 20 bases between. Germline V gene lookup returns CDR1 MNHEY and CDR2 SVGAGI. CDR3 length equals 15 residues. The CDR3 nucleotides are TGTGCCAGCAGTTCGGTTGATAGTACCCGGCGGGGCTACACCTTC. Protein product: CASSSVDSTRRGYTF.

This chain uses TRBV28 with TRBJ1-1; TRBD1 aligns across 10 bases. J lost 7 bases, V lost 6 bases, and 8 bases had no gene match. Germline V lookup: CDR1 MDHEN, CDR2 SYDVKM. The CDR3 extends over 14 amino acids. The CDR3 loop reads CASSPGGTGVEAFF. The DNA for the CDR3 is TGTGCCAGCAGCCCGGGGGGGACAGGGGTTGAAGCTTTCTTT.

This clonotype was picked up many times. The J gene is TRBJ2-7, the V gene TRBV20-1, with no clear D. Trimming removed 2 bases from V and 5 bases from J, with 19 bases in between. This CDR3 is built from 15 residues. Germline assignment: CDR1 DFQATT and CDR2 SNEGSKA (reference sequence). The CDR3 is CSARKSHIRRDEQYF. In DNA, the CDR3 is TGCAGTGCTAGAAAGTCTCATATCCGTCGCGACGAGCAGTACTTC.

Concerning this clonotype itself: A much larger clone sits a single nucleotide away, making a read error possible. J is TRBJ1-1 and V is TRBV6-2 or TRBV6-3; the D is unclear. CDR3 length equals 13 residues. Germline V lookup: CDR1 MNHEY, CDR2 SVGEGT. The CDR3 region is CDSDRTQNTEAFF. The CDR3 DNA follows: TGTGACAGCGATCGGACCCAGAACACTGAAGCTTTCTTT.

This clonotype was seen repeatedly, ten times or more. The chain combines TRBV12-3 or TRBV12-4 with TRBJ2-6; D not certain. The CDR3 has 12 amino acids. The V end was cut by 7 bases, the J end by 3 bases, with 4 bases between. For the CDR3, the DNA is TGTGCCAGCACCATTGGGGCCAACGTCCTGACTTTC. The encoded protein is CASTIGANVLTF.

This clonotype was observed a few times. V gene TRBV12-5 combines with J gene TRBJ1-1; maybe TRBD1 (5 bases). There are 15 residues in the CDR3. The germline V gene has CDR1 LGHNT and CDR2 FRNRAP. The V end lost 0 bases, the J end lost 1 base, and 9 bases lay between the germline ends. The CDR3 sequence: CASGLVLGANTEAFF. DNA of the CDR3: TGTGCTAGTGGTTTGGTTCTCGGGGCGAACACTGAAGCTTTCTTT.

This clonotype was recorded a few times. The rearrangement joins TRBV30 to TRBJ2-7; D uncertain. The CDR3 sequence is 13 residues long. CDR1 GTSNPN and CDR2 SVGIG come from the germline V gene (reference sequence). The V end lost 3 bases, the J end lost 0 bases, and 9 bases lay between the germline ends. CDR3 DNA: TGTGCCTGGAGGCACGAGAGCTCCTACGAGCAGTACTTC. It encodes CAWRHESSYEQYF.

A few counts support this clonotype. The chain recombines TRBV29-1 with TRBJ1-2, with D tentatively TRBD1 (5 bases). Germline loops: CDR1 SQVTM, CDR2 ANQGSEA. CDR3 length equals 13 residues. V lost 2 bases and J 7 bases, leaving 14 bases between the germline ends. The CDR3 DNA sequence: TGCAGCGTTGAACGCCCAGGGATGGGTGGCTACACCTTC. It encodes CSVERPGMGGYTF.

A few counts support this clonotype. The chain employs TRBV29-1 and TRBJ1-4; D is uncertain. The CDR3 has 12 residues. The ends were cut back, 4 bases at V and 2 bases at J, with 5 bases in the middle. From germline, CDR1 is SQVTM and CDR2 ANQGSEA. CDR3 bases: TGCAGCGTTGCGCGGACTAATGAAAAACTGTTTTTT. Its protein is CSVARTNEKLFF.

This clonotype was detected many times. The chain uses TRBV5-1 and TRBJ1-1; possible D gene TRBD1, 6 bases. The V gene's germline CDR1 is SGHRS and CDR2 YFSETQ. CDR3 length equals 13 residues. V lost 5 bases, J lost 3 bases, and 11 bases lay in between. The CDR3 spells CASSWGGDTEAFF. As DNA, the CDR3 is TGCGCCAGCAGTTGGGGGGGCGACACTGAAGCTTTCTTT.

This clonotype has a count of ten or more. The rearrangement uses TRBV20-1 and TRBJ1-2; TRBD1 matches 10 bases. The V and J ends lost 6 bases and 8 bases, in that order; junction bases with no gene match: 12. Germline values: CDR1 DFQATT, CDR2 SNEGSKA (reference sequence). This CDR3 spans 14 amino acids. CDR3 nucleotides: TGCAGTGCCCATCCCAGACAGGGGGCGCGGGGCTACACCTTC. Translation: CSAHPRQGARGYTF.

This clonotype is categorized as medium-sized. The chain is built from TRBV11-2 and TRBJ2-1; 7 bases fit TRBD2. This CDR3 contains 20 residues. Trimming cost V 5 bases and J 8 bases; bases outside gene matches: 27. Germline V gives CDR1 SGHAT, CDR2 FQNNGV. CDR3 sequence reads: CASSLPRPTISGGGLDEQFF. CDR3 nucleotides: TGTGCCAGCAGCCTCCCCCGCCCTACCATCTCGGGGGGAGGGTTGGATGAGCAGTTCTTC.

Only a few counts were recorded for this clonotype. This chain joins TRBV18 and TRBJ1-1, with D perhaps matching TRBD1 (5 bases). Germline CDR1 is KGHSH and CDR2 is LQKENI. The CDR3 sequence is 14 residues long. Trimming cost V 2 bases and J 5 bases, with 12 bases left between them. CDR3 residues: CASSPEVWGTEAFF. The CDR3 DNA sequence: TGTGCCAGCTCACCAGAAGTCTGGGGGACTGAAGCTTTCTTT. The full variable domain, completed using reference TRBV18 and TRBJ1-1, is NAGVMQNPRHLVRRRGQEARLRCSPMKGHSHVYWYRQLPEEGLKFMVYLQKENIIDESGMPKERFSAEFPKEGPSILRIQQVVRGDSAAYFCASSPEVWGTEAFFGQGTRLTVV.

This clonotype was found a few times. V usage is TRBV5-5 and J usage is TRBJ1-4; TRBD1 aligns across 8 bases. Germline V gene lookup returns CDR1 SGHKS and CDR2 YYEKEE (reference sequence). CDR3 size: 14 residues. Trimming took 0 bases from V and 7 from J; bases not matched to a gene: 2. This CDR3 reads CASSLGTGLEKLFF. CDR3 DNA: TGTGCCAGCAGCTTGGGGACAGGGCTTGAAAAACTGTTTTTT.

This clonotype was counted at least ten times. This chain uses TRBV4-1 with TRBJ2-3, with D perhaps matching TRBD2 (6 bases). CDR1 is MGHRA and CDR2 is YSYEKL in the germline V gene. This CDR3 is built from 16 residues. V lost 1 base, J lost 2 bases, and 13 bases lay in between. DNA for the CDR3: TGCGCCAGCAGCCAAGCCGAGGCTAGCGCCACAGATACGCAGTATTTT. It codes for CASSQAEASATDTQYF.

The chain employs TRBV10-3 and TRBJ2-3; 10 nucleotides line up with TRBD2. V lost 9 bases and J lost 1; bases outside the gene matches: 4. Germline CDR1 and CDR2: ENHRY and SYGVKD. This CDR3 comprises 14 residues. The CDR3 here is CAIERGGGTDTQYF. The CDR3 bases are TGTGCCATAGAGCGGGGGGGCGGCACAGATACGCAGTATTTT.

This clonotype was detected once. The chain recombines TRBV28 with TRBJ2-7; unclear D gene. This CDR3 region has 13 residues. V was clipped by 6 bases and J by 0 bases, with 9 bases between them. CDR1 and CDR2 from the germline V gene are MDHEN and SYDVKM. The CDR3 sequence is CASREHSSYEQYF. CDR3 coding DNA: TGTGCCAGCAGGGAACATAGCTCCTACGAGCAGTACTTC.

This chain connects TRBV20-1 to TRBJ2-4; TRBD1 matches at 10 bases. CDR3 length equals 15 residues. Germline V lookup: CDR1 DFQATT, CDR2 SNEGSKA (reference sequence). Trimming removed 5 bases from V and 3 bases from J; junction bases left unmatched: 7. CDR3 DNA: TGCAGTGCTTCGACAGGGGGCGTCGGCAAAAACATTCAGTACTTC. Translation gives CSASTGGVGKNIQYF.